This T cell receptor (beta chain) stems from a study of blood T cell repertoires in COVID-19. Only in-frame clones appear in the TCRdb table, and some are missing; sequencing was by immunoSEQ multiplex PCR. The repertoire holds under 350,000 clones, just under 90% seen once, with 1.5% to 2% in the top ten. Cohorts were determined from participant-reported clinical history. All recovered Cohort 3 donors got two negative PCRs, got clearance, or saw symptom resolution. CDR3 size: 13 residues. With 7 bases removed from V and 8 bases from J, the gap between germline ends came to 17 bases. The germline V gene encodes CDR1 MDHEN and CDR2 SYDVKM. This clone showed up just a few times.

The sequencing input was PBMCs or T cells enriched from blood (not recorded which). The chain uses TRBV28 and TRBJ1-2; no reliable D call. This clonotype was sampled from a woman in her sixties who had recovered from COVID-19. DNA for the CDR3: TGTGCCAGCACTGCCTGGGGAGCGTTGGGCTACACCTTC. It is translated as CASTAWGALGYTF.